The sequence of this T cell receptor (beta chain) was determined in a study of molecular identifiers for immune sequencing clone quantification. General study results and limits: Clones of above 20 RNA copies carried over 98% of effector molecules; in naive cells they carried under 1%. In cases of identical TCR molecules sharing a barcode, highly expanded clone sizes could be underestimated.

Points on this clonotype: Its target is unknown.

The V and J ends lost 5 bases and 10 bases respectively, with 18 bases between them. The CDR3 is 15 residues long. CDR1 SGHVS and CDR2 FNYEAQ come from the germline V gene. MiXCR was run by TCRdb on the PCR reads, yielding one entry per CDR3 protein. The sample consists of 35,000 to 45,000 distinct CDR3 sequences, about 18% of them appearing once. The chain links TRBV7-6 to TRBJ1-6, with a possible D match to TRBD1 (6 bases). The TCR sequence derives from a human donor in good health. Some libraries in this study had Jurkat cell RNA spiked in. The sequenced sample was naive CD8+ T cells from blood, with Jurkat cell RNA spiked in. Subset specified: FACS-sorted CD8+CD4-CCR7+CD45RA+ naive T cells. The CDR3 here is CASSLPGQKGSPLHF. The CDR3 DNA follows: TGTGCCAGCAGCCTACCGGGACAAAAAGGCTCACCCCTCCACTTT. The entire variable domain, with the rest obtained from reference TRBV7-6 and TRBJ1-6, is as follows: GAGVSQSPRYKVTKRGQDVALRCDPISGHVSLYWYRQALGQGPEFLTYFNYEAQQDKSGLPNDRFSAERPEGSISTLTIQRTEQRDSAMYRCASSLPGQKGSPLHFGNGTRLTVT.